Listed below are T cell receptor beta chains from one sample, sequenced in a study of OX40 agonist ivuxolimab in advanced cancers. Here immunoSEQ multiplex PCR was the method, and the copy in TCRdb shows in-frame clones only, minus some. The repertoire holds tens of thousands of clones, with about 85% as singletons. The input for sequencing was CD4+ or CD8+ T cells sorted from blood, taken in a trial of the OX40 agonist ivuxolimab. The source is an adult with an advanced solid tumor such as melanoma, head and neck, liver or kidney cancer. Both conserved end residues are part of each CDR3. Fields, in order: V gene, J gene, D gene, clone size, CDR3 DNA, CDR3 protein. A D gene is named only where the DNA matches it firmly. The listing skips clone size in some rows; elsewhere it reads once, few, many or a size class.

v_call: TRBV28; j_call: TRBJ2-3; d_call: .; clone_size: .; cdr3_nt: TGTGCCAGCAGCCCTACGGGCCCACAGGGAGATACGCAGTATTTT; cdr3_aa: CASSPTGPQGDTQYF
v_call: TRBV27; j_call: TRBJ2-7; d_call: TRBD2; clone_size: .; cdr3_nt: TGTGCCAGCAGAAGCCTGACTAGCGGGAGTCCCGAGCAGTACTTC; cdr3_aa: CASRSLTSGSPEQYF
v_call: TRBV25-1; j_call: TRBJ1-1; d_call: TRBD1; clone_size: .; cdr3_nt: TGTGCCAGCACAGGGGACAGGGGATTTTACACTGAAGCTTTCTTT; cdr3_aa: CASTGDRGFYTEAFF
v_call: TRBV28; j_call: TRBJ2-2; d_call: .; clone_size: .; cdr3_nt: TGTGCCAGCAGTTTAGCTGTCTGGGGCTCAACCGGGGAGCTGTTTTTT; cdr3_aa: CASSLAVWGSTGELFF
v_call: TRBV7-9; j_call: TRBJ2-1; d_call: .; clone_size: .; cdr3_nt: TGTGCCAGCAGCTTAGACGTTAACAATGAGCAGTTCTTC; cdr3_aa: CASSLDVNNEQFF
v_call: TRBV11-3; j_call: TRBJ2-1; d_call: TRBD1; clone_size: .; cdr3_nt: TGTGCCAGCAGCTTAGGGGAGGACAGGGGTTACAATGAGCAGTTCTTC; cdr3_aa: CASSLGEDRGYNEQFF
v_call: TRBV11-2; j_call: TRBJ2-5; d_call: .; clone_size: .; cdr3_nt: TGTGCCAGCAGCTTAGGAGGGGGGACGGGAGAGACCCAGTACTTC; cdr3_aa: CASSLGGGTGETQYF
v_call: TRBV5-1; j_call: TRBJ2-1; d_call: TRBD1; clone_size: few; cdr3_nt: TGCGCCAGCAGCACGGGACAGGGCTTTTTAGATGAGCAGTTCTTC; cdr3_aa: CASSTGQGFLDEQFF
v_call: TRBV11-2; j_call: TRBJ2-7; d_call: .; clone_size: .; cdr3_nt: TGTGCCAGCAGCCTCTCCGGGGTCTCCGAGCAGTACTTC; cdr3_aa: CASSLSGVSEQYF
v_call: TRBV5-4; j_call: TRBJ2-7; d_call: .; clone_size: .; cdr3_nt: TGTGCCAGCAGCTTGGGTAGGCAGAACTACGAGCAGTACTTC; cdr3_aa: CASSLGRQNYEQYF
v_call: TRBV4-3; j_call: TRBJ1-4; d_call: TRBD1; clone_size: .; cdr3_nt: TGCGCCAGCAGCCAGGCTCGGGACAGGACTAATGAAAAACTGTTTTTT; cdr3_aa: CASSQARDRTNEKLFF
v_call: TRBV5-4; j_call: TRBJ2-3; d_call: TRBD2; clone_size: .; cdr3_nt: TGTGCCAGCAGTCTAGCGGGAGCTGGCACAGATACGCAGTATTTT; cdr3_aa: CASSLAGAGTDTQYF
v_call: TRBV28; j_call: TRBJ2-3; d_call: .; clone_size: few; cdr3_nt: TGTGCCAGCAGTCTGACCCTTGTGGGGACTTCAGATACGCAGTATTTT; cdr3_aa: CASSLTLVGTSDTQYF
v_call: TRBV10-3; j_call: TRBJ2-2; d_call: TRBD1; clone_size: .; cdr3_nt: TGTGCCATCAGTGATGGACAGGGCCCCACCGGGGAGCTGTTTTTT; cdr3_aa: CAISDGQGPTGELFF
v_call: TRBV28; j_call: TRBJ1-5; d_call: TRBD1; clone_size: once; cdr3_nt: TGTGCCAGCAGCCGACAGGGTTTATATCAGCCCCAGCATTTT; cdr3_aa: CASSRQGLYQPQHF
v_call: TRBV5-1; j_call: TRBJ2-7; d_call: TRBD1; clone_size: .; cdr3_nt: TGCGCCAGCAGGGGAACCGGGACAGGGTACCACGAGCAGTACTTC; cdr3_aa: CASRGTGTGYHEQYF
v_call: TRBV7-8; j_call: TRBJ2-3; d_call: .; clone_size: .; cdr3_nt: TGTGCCAGCAGATCCCGGTGGGTACCAGATACGCAGTATTTT; cdr3_aa: CASRSRWVPDTQYF
v_call: TRBV2; j_call: TRBJ2-1; d_call: .; clone_size: once; cdr3_nt: TGTGCCAGCAGTTCCCGCTCCTACAATGAGCAGTTCTTC; cdr3_aa: CASSSRSYNEQFF
v_call: TRBV27; j_call: TRBJ1-2; d_call: .; clone_size: .; cdr3_nt: TGTGCCAGCAGTTTTGTAGCAGACAGAGACTATGGCTACACCTTC; cdr3_aa: CASSFVADRDYGYTF
v_call: TRBV11-3; j_call: TRBJ1-1; d_call: TRBD1; clone_size: .; cdr3_nt: TGTGCCAGCAGCTCCAGGACAGGCTTGAACACTGAAGCTTTCTTT; cdr3_aa: CASSSRTGLNTEAFF
v_call: TRBV10-3; j_call: TRBJ2-3; d_call: .; clone_size: .; cdr3_nt: TGTGCCATCAGCCCGAGTGAGGGTAGCTCAGATACGCAGTATTTT; cdr3_aa: CAISPSEGSSDTQYF
v_call: TRBV28; j_call: TRBJ2-2; d_call: .; clone_size: .; cdr3_nt: TGTGCCAGCAGTTTAGGCCATGGGGAGCTGTTTTTT; cdr3_aa: CASSLGHGELFF
v_call: TRBV2; j_call: TRBJ1-5; d_call: .; clone_size: .; cdr3_nt: TGTGCCAGCAGCACAGGGCCCGGGGGCAATCAGCCCCAGCATTTT; cdr3_aa: CASSTGPGGNQPQHF
v_call: TRBV6-5; j_call: TRBJ2-7; d_call: .; clone_size: .; cdr3_nt: TGTGCCAGCAGTGGAGGGGCCCGTCAGTACTTC; cdr3_aa: CASSGGARQYF
v_call: TRBV27; j_call: TRBJ2-4; d_call: .; clone_size: .; cdr3_nt: TGTGCCAGCAGTCCCAGACTAGGCATTCAGTACTTC; cdr3_aa: CASSPRLGIQYF
v_call: TRBV4-2; j_call: TRBJ2-2; d_call: TRBD1; clone_size: .; cdr3_nt: TGTGCCAGCAGCCATGCTGGGACAGGGGGCGCCGGGGAGCTGTTTTTT; cdr3_aa: CASSHAGTGGAGELFF
v_call: TRBV11-3; j_call: TRBJ2-1; d_call: .; clone_size: .; cdr3_nt: TGTGCCAGCAGCTTCCTCGGTCTCAATGAGCAGTTCTTC; cdr3_aa: CASSFLGLNEQFF
v_call: TRBV28; j_call: TRBJ2-4; d_call: TRBD2; clone_size: .; cdr3_nt: TGTGCCAGCCAAATTGGGGGGGATCAATTCATTCAGTACTTC; cdr3_aa: CASQIGGDQFIQYF
v_call: TRBV4-1; j_call: TRBJ2-7; d_call: .; clone_size: .; cdr3_nt: TGCGCCAGCAGCCAAGGTAGGGCGGGGTTAACCTACGAGCAGTACTTC; cdr3_aa: CASSQGRAGLTYEQYF
v_call: TRBV10-2; j_call: TRBJ1-1; d_call: .; clone_size: .; cdr3_nt: TGCGCCAGCGCTAAGGATAGTGGCACTGAAGCTTTCTTT; cdr3_aa: CASAKDSGTEAFF
v_call: TRBV19; j_call: TRBJ2-2; d_call: .; clone_size: .; cdr3_nt: TGTGCCAGTGGGAACAACGTCGGGGAGCTGTTTTTT; cdr3_aa: CASGNNVGELFF
v_call: TRBV5-1; j_call: TRBJ1-1; d_call: .; clone_size: .; cdr3_nt: TGCGCCAGCAGCACAATCTGGGGGACGGAAACTGAAGCTTTCTTT; cdr3_aa: CASSTIWGTETEAFF
v_call: TRBV5-4; j_call: TRBJ2-1; d_call: TRBD2; clone_size: .; cdr3_nt: TGTGCCAGCAGCTCGTTTTCGACTAGCGGATTAGGATATGAGCAGTTCTTC; cdr3_aa: CASSSFSTSGLGYEQFF
v_call: TRBV2; j_call: TRBJ1-2; d_call: TRBD1; clone_size: .; cdr3_nt: TGTGCCAGCAGTGAACTTGGACAGGGCTATGGCTACACCTTC; cdr3_aa: CASSELGQGYGYTF
v_call: TRBV4-3; j_call: TRBJ1-2; d_call: .; clone_size: .; cdr3_nt: TGCGCCAGCAGCCAAGAGAGGACTGGCTACACCTTC; cdr3_aa: CASSQERTGYTF
v_call: TRBV28; j_call: TRBJ1-1; d_call: .; clone_size: once; cdr3_nt: TGTGCCACCTCCGGGCCGGGATCCACTGAAGCTTTCTTT; cdr3_aa: CATSGPGSTEAFF
v_call: TRBV19; j_call: TRBJ2-7; d_call: TRBD1; clone_size: .; cdr3_nt: TGTGCCAGTAAGGGGACAGGGGTCTCCTACGAGCAGTACTTC; cdr3_aa: CASKGTGVSYEQYF
v_call: TRBV27; j_call: TRBJ1-6; d_call: .; clone_size: .; cdr3_nt: TGTGCCAGCAGTTCGGCAGATGGGCCCCTCCACTTT; cdr3_aa: CASSSADGPLHF
v_call: TRBV10-3; j_call: TRBJ2-2; d_call: TRBD1; clone_size: .; cdr3_nt: TGTGCCATCAGTGACCACTCCCGACAGGGGAACACCGGGGAGCTGTTTTTT; cdr3_aa: CAISDHSRQGNTGELFF
v_call: TRBV19; j_call: TRBJ2-2; d_call: .; clone_size: .; cdr3_nt: TGTGCCAGTAGTATGGGGGCCGGGGAGCTGTTTTTT; cdr3_aa: CASSMGAGELFF
v_call: TRBV7-8; j_call: TRBJ1-3; d_call: .; clone_size: .; cdr3_nt: TGTGCCAGCAGCCTGAACCCCTCTGGAAACACCATATATTTT; cdr3_aa: CASSLNPSGNTIYF
v_call: TRBV5-1; j_call: TRBJ2-1; d_call: .; clone_size: once; cdr3_nt: TGCGCCAGCAGCTTGGAAGCCTCTGGGTTTCACAATGAGCAGTTCTTC; cdr3_aa: CASSLEASGFHNEQFF
v_call: TRBV5-6; j_call: TRBJ2-2; d_call: .; clone_size: few; cdr3_nt: TGTGCCAGCACCACCCCGCGTTTAGCCGGGGAGCTGTTTTTT; cdr3_aa: CASTTPRLAGELFF
v_call: TRBV2; j_call: TRBJ1-2; d_call: .; clone_size: few; cdr3_nt: TGTGCCCACAACTATGGCTACACCTTC; cdr3_aa: CAHNYGYTF